This TCR beta chain appears in the sequencing data of a study of memory CD4+ T cells and cytomegalovirus serostatus. Overall study context: This sample comes from healthy Belgian adults, several CMV seropositive, around 26 seronegative.

This table comes from immunoSEQ multiplex PCR, and its TCRdb copy is limited to in-frame clones, with some not included. This table holds fewer than 75,000 clones, less than 85% found once. Single viable CD3+CD4+CD8-CD45RO+ cells were sorted as the memory CD4+ T cells. CMV serostatus came from serum IgG against pp150, pp28, p38, p52. Positive selection with CD4 microbeads enriched total CD4+ T cells. The germline V and J ends were trimmed by 6 bases and 4 bases, with 7 bases remaining between them. CDR1 MNHEY and CDR2 SMNVEV come from the germline V gene (reference sequence). The CDR3 loop spans 13 amino acids. This clone was counted between two and nine times.

The sequencing sample was made of memory CD4+ T cells from blood. The clonotype originates from an adult in good health and CMV-seronegative. The genes are TRBV27 and TRBJ1-6, with D possibly matching TRBD1 (5 bases). CDR3 bases: TGTGCCAGCAGAGCAGGGTATAATTCACCCCTCCACTTT. Its translation: CASRAGYNSPLHF.